These 5 T cell receptor beta chains were sequenced from one sample in a study of T cell changes during pregnancy in multiple sclerosis. Only in-frame clones appear in the TCRdb table, and some are missing; sequencing was by immunoSEQ multiplex PCR. This sample has about 60,000 clones, with about 90% found just once. The sample consisted of CD4+ T cells from peripheral blood mononuclear cells, taken in the first trimester of pregnancy. These receptors originate from a female donor with multiple sclerosis, enrolled in a pregnancy study.

This sequence joins TRBV4-3 and TRBJ2-3, with 11 bases lining up with TRBD2. In germline, CDR1 is LGHNA, CDR2 YSLEER. J lost 0 bases, V lost 7 bases, and 9 bases had no gene match. This CDR3 is 17 amino acids long. The CDR3 loop is CASTPSGGIASTDTQYF. The CDR3 coding sequence is TGCGCCAGCACACCTAGCGGGGGGATTGCTAGCACAGATACGCAGTATTTT.

This chain uses TRBV5-1 with TRBJ2-5; tentatively, D is TRBD1 (7 bases). V lost 5 bases to trimming and J lost 5 bases, with 22 bases between them. This CDR3 contains 16 residues. The V gene's germline CDR1 is SGHRS and CDR2 YFSETQ. The CDR3 DNA is TGCGCCAGCAGTTTCTCAGGGGGGACATCTTGGGAGACCCAGTACTTC. Translating it yields CASSFSGGTSWETQYF. The full variable domain, completed using reference TRBV5-1 and TRBJ2-5, is KAGVTQTPRYLIKTRGQQVTLSCSPISGHRSVSWYQQTPGQGLQFLFEYFSETQRNKGNFPGRFSGRQFSNSRSEMNVSTLELGDSALYLCASSFSGGTSWETQYFGPGTRLLVL.

The genes are TRBV27 and TRBJ2-7, with a tentative D call TRBD2 (5 bases). Germline CDR1 reads MNHEY; CDR2 reads SMNVEV (reference sequence). Deletions cut 3 bases from V and 6 bases from J, with 9 bases between. This CDR3 has 12 residues. The CDR3 region has the DNA TGTGCCAGCAGTTTGAGGGCGGGCGAGCAGTACTTC. Encoded protein: CASSLRAGEQYF.

V is TRBV18 and J is TRBJ1-1; D may be TRBD1 (5 bases). CDR3 length: 14 residues. The germline V and J ends were trimmed by 3 bases and 5 bases, with 13 bases remaining between them. Germline CDR1 KGHSH, CDR2 LQKENI. The CDR3 DNA reads TGTGCCAGCTCACCCAACTATAAGGGGACTGAAGCTTTCTTT. It is translated as CASSPNYKGTEAFF.

The chain employs TRBV19 and TRBJ1-5; D perhaps matches TRBD1 (6 bases). From germline, CDR1 is LNHDA and CDR2 SQIVND (reference sequence). V lost 5 bases, J lost 7 bases, and 15 bases lay in between. The CDR3 consists of 14 residues. DNA for the CDR3: TGTGCCAGTAGTCGTACAGGGCTGGAACAGCCCCAGCATTTT. Translation gives CASSRTGLEQPQHF.